The clone carrying this T cell receptor beta chain was detected many times. TCRdb ran MiXCR on the 5' RACE reads and lists one entry per CDR3 protein. There are 200,000 or so distinct CDR3 sequences in the sample; over 15% occur only once, and roughly 4% lies in the top ten. The data belong to a study of CD8 T cells in ankylosing spondylitis. Germline lookup yields CDR1 ENHRY and CDR2 SYGVKD. Deletions cut 0 bases from V and 8 bases from J, with 10 bases between. The CDR3 consists of 13 residues. Sequenced: blood, either unsorted or a sorted T cell fraction (not recorded which). The clonotype comes from a male donor aged 10 to 35 with ankylosing spondylitis or in good health (not recorded which). The chain combines TRBV10-3 with TRBJ1-2, with unresolved D. The chain's CDR3 is CAISESNSLGYTF. Here the CDR3 DNA reads TGTGCCATCAGTGAGTCGAACAGCCTGGGCTACACCTTC.